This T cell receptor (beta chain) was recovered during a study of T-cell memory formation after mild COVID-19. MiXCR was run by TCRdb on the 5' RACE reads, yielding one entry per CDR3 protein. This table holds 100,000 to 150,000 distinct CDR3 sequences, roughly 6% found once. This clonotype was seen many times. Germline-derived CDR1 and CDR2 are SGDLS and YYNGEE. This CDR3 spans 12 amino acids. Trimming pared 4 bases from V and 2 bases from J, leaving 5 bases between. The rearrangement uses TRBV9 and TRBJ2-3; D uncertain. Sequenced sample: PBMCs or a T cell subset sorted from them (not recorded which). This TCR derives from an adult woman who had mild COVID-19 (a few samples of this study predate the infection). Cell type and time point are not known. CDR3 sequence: CASSPFTDTQYF. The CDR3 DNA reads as TGTGCCAGCAGCCCTTTCACAGATACGCAGTATTTT.